This TCR beta chain comes out of a study of blood T cell repertoires in COVID-19. This clone was counted a few times. TCRdb's copy holds only in-frame clones and misses some; the assay was immunoSEQ multiplex PCR. The profile shows more than 65,000 clones, about four fifths of them singletons. CDR1 and CDR2 from the germline V gene are MNHEY and SVGEGT. The CDR3 runs 14 residues. The J segment lost 7 bases and the V segment lost 5 bases, leaving 8 bases of the junction unmatched. The sample was peripheral blood. The V and J genes are TRBV6-2 or TRBV6-3 and TRBJ2-5; 9 bases are shared with TRBD1. The sequence came from a woman between 55 and 75 years old with acute or convalescent COVID-19. CDR3 in amino acids: CASSLTGTGSTQYF. The CDR3 DNA is TGTGCCAGCAGTCTAACCGGGACAGGGTCGACCCAGTACTTC.